Below, 26 T cell receptor beta chains from the same sample are listed, as sequenced in a study of patients and donors after allogeneic stem cell transplantation. TCRdb itself ran the RT-PCR reads through MiXCR, one entry per CDR3 protein. The sample has roughly 140,000 distinct CDR3 sequences, over 30% seen once. What was sequenced was blood, either unsorted or a sorted T cell fraction (not recorded which). These receptors all come from a human donor who was either an allogeneic HSCT recipient or a stem cell or donor lymphocyte infusion donor (not recorded which). It is not recorded whose cells these are; they may come from a transplant donor.

The chain uses TRBV6-2 or TRBV6-3 and TRBJ1-1; tentative D call: TRBD1 (5 bases). Trimming took 5 bases from V and 5 from J, leaving 15 bases between them. The length of the CDR3 is 14 residues. Per germline, CDR1 MNHEY and CDR2 SVGEGT. In DNA form, the CDR3 reads TGTGCCAGCAGTCGAACGGACGGGGGTACTGAAGCTTTCTTT. It encodes CASSRTDGGTEAFF.

The chain recombines TRBV7-2 with TRBJ2-2; D is undetermined. V was cut by 3 bases and J by 8 bases, with 7 bases left in between. The CDR3 length is 12 residues. Germline assignment: CDR1 SGHTA and CDR2 FQGNSA. CDR3 loop: CASSLKWGELFF. CDR3 DNA sequence: TGTGCCAGCAGCTTGAAATGGGGGGAGCTGTTTTTT. The full variable domain, in which reference TRBV7-2 and TRBJ2-2 provide the parts outside the CDR3, is GAGVSQSPSNKVTEKGKDVELRCDPISGHTALYWYRQSLGQGLEFLIYFQGNSAPDKSGLPSDRFSAERTGGSVSTLTIQRTQQEDSAVYLCASSLKWGELFFGEGSRLTVL.

The V call is TRBV13, the J call TRBJ1-1, with TRBD1 matching 7 bases. V trimming: 1 base; J trimming: 0 bases; junction bases outside the gene matches: 8. The CDR3 runs 17 residues. CDR1 and CDR2 (germline): PRHDT, FYEKMQ (reference sequence). The CDR3 region is CASSLDRGGLMNTEAFF. CDR3 in DNA: TGTGCCAGCAGCTTAGACAGGGGAGGTCTGATGAACACTGAAGCTTTCTTT. Combining the CDR3 with reference TRBV13 and TRBJ1-1 gives the whole variable domain AAGVIQSPRHLIKEKRETATLKCYPIPRHDTVYWYQQGPGQDPQFLISFYEKMQSDKGSIPDRFSAQQFSDYHSELNMSSLELGDSALYFCASSLDRGGLMNTEAFFGQGTRLTVV.

This rearrangement joins TRBV9 to TRBJ2-1; D is undetermined. V was cut by 4 bases and J by 0 bases, with 11 bases left in between. The V gene's germline CDR1 is SGDLS and CDR2 YYNGEE. This CDR3 region has 15 residues. CDR3: CASSPYNRSYNEQFF. The CDR3 region has the DNA TGTGCCAGCAGCCCCTACAACCGCTCCTACAATGAGCAGTTCTTC.

The chain employs TRBV20-1 and TRBJ2-1; 7 nucleotides align to TRBD2. V dropped 3 bases and J dropped 0; count of bases not matched to a gene: 8. CDR1 and CDR2 (germline): DFQATT, SNEGSKA (reference sequence). The CDR3 totals 16 residues. CDR3 amino acids: CSASSSGASSYNEQFF. Written as DNA, the CDR3 is TGCAGTGCTAGTTCCAGCGGGGCCAGCTCCTACAATGAGCAGTTCTTC.

The rearrangement links TRBV25-1 to TRBJ1-2, with D uncertain. Germline loops: CDR1 MGHDK, CDR2 SYGVNS. There are 16 residues in the CDR3. With 1 base removed from V and 8 bases from J, the gap between germline ends came to 20 bases. The CDR3, as DNA: TGTGCCAGCAGTGAATTGCCAGGTTCTGGATCAGGCGGCTACACCTTC. Residues: CASSELPGSGSGGYTF.

The chain recombines TRBV9 with TRBJ2-3; D ambiguous. CDR1 is SGDLS, CDR2 YYNGEE, per germline. The CDR3 contains 15 residues. The germline V and J ends were trimmed by 3 bases and 5 bases, with 16 bases remaining between them. This CDR3 reads CASSDQPMSRDTQYF. In DNA form, the CDR3 reads TGTGCCAGCAGCGACCAGCCGATGTCTCGAGATACGCAGTATTTT.

This chain connects TRBV5-1 to TRBJ1-1; possible D gene TRBD1, 6 bases. Germline values: CDR1 SGHRS, CDR2 YFSETQ. The CDR3 covers 14 residues. V dropped 0 bases and J dropped 5 bases, with 11 bases sitting between them. CDR3 in amino acids: CASSLDRDRTEAFF. In nucleotides, the CDR3 is TGCGCCAGCAGCTTGGACAGGGATCGGACTGAAGCTTTCTTT.

The rearrangement joins TRBV5-1 to TRBJ1-1, with 11 bases aligning to TRBD1. In germline, CDR1 is SGHRS, CDR2 YFSETQ. J gave up 4 bases and V 4 bases, and 6 bases lay outside the gene matches. This CDR3 spans 15 amino acids. CDR3 sequence (DNA): TGCGCCAGCAGCCCGGGACAGGGGGGAGTCACTGAAGCTTTCTTT. Protein sequence: CASSPGQGGVTEAFF.

This clonotype has more than one count but fewer than ten. This rearrangement joins TRBV12-3 or TRBV12-4 to TRBJ1-6; D not certain. The CDR3 length is 17 residues. V lost 0 bases and J lost 0, with 9 bases in between. The CDR3 nucleotides are TGTGCCAGCAGTTTAGCCGTTTCCAGCTCCTATAATTCACCCCTCCACTTT. This translates into CASSLAVSSSYNSPLHF.

The chain has TRBV5-1 and TRBJ1-6; D remains unclear. V lost 5 bases and J 0 bases, leaving 15 bases between the germline ends. The V gene's germline CDR1 is SGHRS and CDR2 YFSETQ. This CDR3 has 17 amino acids. In DNA, the CDR3 is TGCGCCAGCAGGGCGGCGGAGGGAGGCTCCTATAATTCACCCCTCCACTTT. Translated: CASRAAEGGSYNSPLHF.

This clonotype was recorded many times. The V and J genes are TRBV20-1 and TRBJ1-1; no definite D call. Germline CDR1 is DFQATT and CDR2 is SNEGSKA (reference sequence). This CDR3 is 12 amino acids long. The V end was cut by 4 bases, the J end by 0 bases, with 6 bases between. The CDR3 reads CSAIPMNTEAFF. DNA for the CDR3: TGCAGTGCTATCCCAATGAACACTGAAGCTTTCTTT.

The rearrangement links TRBV5-1 to TRBJ1-4, with TRBD1 matching over 7 bases. The CDR3 contains 14 residues. The J segment lost 8 bases and the V segment lost 1 base, leaving 5 bases of the junction unmatched. The germline V gene has CDR1 SGHRS and CDR2 YFSETQ. The CDR3 DNA follows: TGCGCCAGCAGCTTGACAGGGGCGAGAGAAAAACTGTTTTTT. It encodes CASSLTGAREKLFF.

The chain links TRBV11-1 to TRBJ2-3; TRBD2 is a possible D gene (5 bases). Looked up from germline, CDR1 is SGHAT and CDR2 is FQDESV (reference sequence). Between the trimmed V and J ends, which lost 5 bases and 2 bases, there was a span of 20 bases. The CDR3 runs to 17 residues. The DNA of the CDR3 is TGTGCCAGCAGCCCCCGGCTTCTTAGGGAGTCCACAGATACGCAGTATTTT. Protein product: CASSPRLLRESTDTQYF.

The chain has TRBV10-3 and TRBJ2-1; D uncertain. V was shortened by 3 bases and J by 7 bases, with 13 bases between the two germline ends. The CDR3 totals 14 residues. Per germline, CDR1 ENHRY and CDR2 SYGVKD. CDR3 sequence (DNA): TGTGCCATCAGTGAAAGTAACAGTTTGAATGAGCAGTTCTTC. Translating gives CAISESNSLNEQFF.

The chain couples TRBV7-2 to TRBJ1-4; D is unclear. This CDR3 is 13 amino acids long. From germline, CDR1 is SGHTA and CDR2 FQGNSA. The V end lost 1 base, the J end lost 7 bases, and 7 bases lay between the germline ends. In DNA, the CDR3 is TGTGCCAGCAGCTTAGAAGTGAGTGAAAAACTGTTTTTT. Translated: CASSLEVSEKLFF. Full variable domain (outside the CDR3, taken from reference TRBV7-2 and TRBJ1-4): GAGVSQSPSNKVTEKGKDVELRCDPISGHTALYWYRQSLGQGLEFLIYFQGNSAPDKSGLPSDRFSAERTGGSVSTLTIQRTQQEDSAVYLCASSLEVSEKLFFGSGTQLSVL.

The genes are TRBV4-3 and TRBJ1-6, with D possibly being TRBD1 (6 bases). This CDR3 is built from 15 residues. Germline values: CDR1 LGHNA, CDR2 YSLEER. Trimming took 3 bases from V and 13 from J, leaving 19 bases between them. The CDR3, as DNA: TGCGCCAGCAGCCAGGACAGTTGGGGGGATGGGCCCCTCCACTTT. This sequence encodes CASSQDSWGDGPLHF.

This clonotype was seen more than once but under ten times. The CDR3 bases are TGTGCCAGCAGCTCCTTTTTGGAGGGGCACCATTCTGAAGCTTTCTTT. Translation gives CASSSFLEGHHSEAFF. The chain combines TRBV7-2 with TRBJ1-1; the D gene is possibly TRBD1 (5 bases). Germline CDR1 SGHTA, CDR2 FQGNSA. The CDR3 extends over 16 amino acids. With 4 bases removed from V and 6 bases from J, the gap between germline ends came to 21 bases.

This rearrangement joins TRBV24-1 to TRBJ2-5; possibly TRBD1 or TRBD2 for D (5 bases each). The germline CDR1 and CDR2 sequences are KGHDR and SFDVKD. Trimming removed 3 bases at V and 11 bases at J, with 15 bases between. The CDR3 extends over 13 amino acids. The DNA of the CDR3 is TGTGCCACCAGTGATATCCCCCAGGGAGCGCAGTACTTC. Its translation is CATSDIPQGAQYF.

This rearrangement joins TRBV6-5 to TRBJ1-1, with no clear D. Trimming took off 1 base at V and 3 bases at J, with 12 bases between the two ends. The CDR3 is 15 amino acids. Germline CDR1 is MNHEY and CDR2 is SVGAGI. The CDR3, as DNA: TGTGCCAGCAGTTACTATGGGGTCGGGGACACTGAAGCTTTCTTT. This translates into CASSYYGVGDTEAFF.

The chain employs TRBV12-3 or TRBV12-4 and TRBJ1-2, with TRBD1 as a possible D gene (5 bases). This CDR3 is built from 13 residues. Trimming shortened V by 0 bases and J by 7 bases, and 9 bases separated the two germline ends. The CDR3 coding sequence is TGTGCCAGCAGTTTAGCAGGGGATCTTGGCTACACCTTC. It yields the protein CASSLAGDLGYTF.

The rearrangement uses TRBV10-3 and TRBJ1-5; D remains ambiguous. Germline lookup yields CDR1 ENHRY and CDR2 SYGVKD. Trimming pared 2 bases from V and 5 bases from J, leaving 10 bases between. This CDR3 contains 14 residues. CDR3 DNA sequence: TGTGCCATCAGTGAGGAACCTCGGGATCAGCCCCAGCATTTT. Its translation: CAISEEPRDQPQHF.

V usage is TRBV5-1 and J usage is TRBJ2-7, with 9 bases aligning to TRBD1. The V and J ends lost 3 bases and 7 bases, in that order; junction bases with no gene match: 5. The CDR3 is made up of 13 amino acids. CDR1 is SGHRS, CDR2 YFSETQ, per germline. CDR3 sequence (DNA): TGCGCCAGCAGCTCCGACAGGGGGTTGGAGCAGTACGTC. Its translation: CASSSDRGLEQYV.

This clonotype was seen a handful of times. This chain links TRBV27 with TRBJ2-1; D remains unclear. There are 12 residues in the CDR3. V lost 2 bases and J lost 6, with 5 bases in between. The germline V gene has CDR1 MNHEY and CDR2 SMNVEV (reference sequence). The CDR3 sequence: CASSLNSNEQFF. Written as DNA, the CDR3 is TGTGCCAGCAGTTTAAACAGCAATGAGCAGTTCTTC.

The rearrangement uses TRBV12-3 or TRBV12-4 and TRBJ1-2; TRBD1 aligns across 7 bases. V lost 6 bases and J lost 2; bases outside the gene matches: 3. The CDR3 totals 13 residues. The CDR3 loop reads CASRGGQNYGYTF. CDR3 nucleotide sequence: TGTGCCAGCAGGGGGGGACAGAACTATGGCTACACCTTC.

The chain links TRBV28 to TRBJ1-5, with TRBD1 identical over 8 bases. CDR1 and CDR2 (germline): MDHEN, SYDVKM. The V gene end was trimmed by 3 bases and the J gene end by 0 bases; junction bases not matched to a gene: 13. This CDR3 has 19 amino acids. CDR3 protein: CASSLATGGGGLSNQPQHF. Written as DNA, the CDR3 is TGTGCCAGCAGTTTGGCCACAGGGGGGGGTGGCCTTAGCAATCAGCCCCAGCATTTT.